These 3 T cell receptor beta chains originate from one sample sequenced in a study of T cell repertoires in cytomegalovirus infection. TCRdb passed the reads through MiXCR, listing each CDR3 protein once. The sample holds approximately 630,000 distinct CDR3 sequences; 20% to 25% are singletons and the top ten take 8%. What was sequenced was CD8+ T cells from PBMCs. Receptor source: a human donor in good health (CMV status not recorded). Some clones in this sample may be carry-over from other donors' samples.

On this clonotype itself: A single base separates this from a much larger clone, so it may be a read error. The chain uses TRBV7-6 and TRBJ2-6, with D uncertain. Germline CDR1 and CDR2: SGHVS and FNYEAQ. The CDR3 has 18 amino acids. CDR3 coding DNA: TGTGCCAACAGCTTTGACCAGGTCCTCCCCCGGGGGGCCAACGTCCTGACTTTC. This encodes CANSFDQVLPRGANVLTF.

The rearrangement uses TRBV12-3 or TRBV12-4 and TRBJ2-7, with TRBD2 as a possible D gene (5 bases). V was pared by 6 bases and J by 7 bases, with 22 bases between. This CDR3 has 15 amino acids. For the CDR3, the DNA is TGTGCCAGCAGCCGAGGACGGACGGGATTTTTTGAGCAGTACTTC. Its protein is CASSRGRTGFFEQYF.

The V call is TRBV29-1, the J call TRBJ1-1; D ambiguous. The CDR3 is 11 amino acids. Germline CDR1 reads SQVTM; CDR2 reads ANQGSEA. Trimming removed 5 bases at V and 2 bases at J, with 6 bases between. The CDR3 DNA is TGCAGCGTTCAGGAAAACACTGAAGCTTTCTTT. It is translated as CSVQENTEAFF.